The present entry profiles one T cell receptor beta chain with its context. The entry originates in a study of response to subunit inactivated influenza vaccine. One entry per CDR3 protein results from TCRdb running MiXCR on the RT-PCR reads. The profile covers roughly 540,000 distinct CDR3 sequences, with roughly 25% appearing a single time and approximately 3% taken by the ten largest. V gave up 0 bases and J gave up 1 base, with 11 bases separating them. The germline V gene encodes CDR1 SGHRS and CDR2 YFSETQ. CDR3 length: 16 residues. This sample also appeared in a second study, on T cells expressing NK-cell markers. From that study: Making the TCR beta cDNA relied on 5'RACE template switching with UMIs.

The rearrangement links TRBV5-1 to TRBJ1-5; no clear D gene. The TCR comes from a man aged 50 or older who received an inactivated influenza vaccine. Sequences were derived from CD4+ T cells sorted from PBMCs, sampled 11 to 12 days after vaccination. The CDR3 spells CASSLVVVGSNQPQHF. DNA for the CDR3: TGCGCCAGCAGCTTGGTTGTGGTCGGCAGCAATCAGCCCCAGCATTTT.